The clone carrying this T cell receptor beta chain was picked up many times. Trimming left V 0 bases short and J 6 bases short, with 15 bases between. Germline CDR1 is SNHLY and CDR2 is FYNNEI. This CDR3 comprises 15 residues. To make TCR beta libraries, researchers used iRepertoire HTBI primers and Arm-PCR of CDR3 regions. Per the original methods: Sequenced samples collectively carried some 60 TRBV and some 15 TRBJ segments. Via MiXCR, TCRdb re-called the multiplex PCR reads, giving one row per CDR3 protein. The V and J calls and clone size come from TCRdb's table, not from the authors' own analysis. Of some 500,000 distinct CDR3 sequences listed, roughly 14% are singletons. The time point is: newly diagnosed GD, antithyroid drugs for less than 3 months. Making the TCR library involved RNA that had been extracted from PBMCs. This entry comes from a study of regulatory T cells in long-lasting Graves disease.

These data also featured in a second study, about T cells in Graves' hyperthyroidism and ophthalmopathy. As that study records: Patients were excluded for uncontrolled infection, other autoimmune disease, pregnancy or lactation. Blood also held most thyroid clonotypes expanded beyond 0.001.

Source: peripheral blood mononuclear cells (PBMCs), taken at new diagnosis, from a patient treated with antithyroid drugs. This chain links TRBV2 with TRBJ2-7; D ambiguous. This clonotype was sampled from a man younger than 45 with Graves disease. DNA of the CDR3: TGTGCCAGCAGTGAAGCGCTTCCGTTAATCGGCGAGCAGTACTTC. The encoded protein is CASSEALPLIGEQYF.